Detailed here is one T cell receptor beta chain. These data come from a study of blood T cell repertoires in COVID-19. Study-level information: Acute and convalescent COVID-19 specimens originated in the United States, Italy and Spain. Sample material is recorded as cDNA or gDNA derived from T cells, B-cell-depleted T cells, or PBMCs.

This CDR3 region has 16 residues. Looked up from germline, CDR1 is SGHRS and CDR2 is YFSETQ. The V segment lost 0 bases and the J segment 4 bases; nucleotides outside the gene matches: 5. Original handling: The assay estimated nucleated cells by amplifying reference gene primers. TCRdb's copy holds only in-frame clones and misses some; the assay was immunoSEQ multiplex PCR. The V and J calls and the clone size are those of that table, but D and trimming were determined from the DNA. This table holds about 20,000 clones, less than 95% found once. The origin of this receptor is a human donor in a cohort sampled during active COVID-19. Material: peripheral blood. The rearrangement links TRBV5-1 to TRBJ2-3; 10 bases fit TRBD2. The DNA of the CDR3 is TGCGCCAGCAGCTTGGGCCCTAGCGGGGGTTCAGATACGCAGTATTTT. Its protein product is CASSLGPSGGSDTQYF.